Shown below are 31 T cell receptor beta chains from a single sample sequenced in a study of T cells after yellow fever vaccination. A single record per CDR3 protein comes from TCRdb applying MiXCR to the 5' RACE reads. Of about 360,000 distinct CDR3 sequences in the sample, roughly 6.2% were seen once. Sequencing used PBMCs, obtained 5 days after the yellow fever booster vaccination. The receptors shown here come from a man aged 30 to 45 who received the YFV17D yellow fever vaccine.

This clonotype showed up many times. The J gene is TRBJ2-1, the V gene TRBV5-1; TRBD2 agrees at 10 bases. V lost 1 base, J lost 3 bases, and 4 bases stayed unmatched. This CDR3 is 16 amino acids long. Germline CDR1 reads SGHRS; CDR2 reads YFSETQ. The CDR3 region is CASSLYRTSGYNEQFF. CDR3 coding DNA: TGCGCCAGCAGCTTGTATCGGACTAGCGGCTACAATGAGCAGTTCTTC. The entire variable domain, with the rest obtained from reference TRBV5-1 and TRBJ2-1, is as follows: KAGVTQTPRYLIKTRGQQVTLSCSPISGHRSVSWYQQTPGQGLQFLFEYFSETQRNKGNFPGRFSGRQFSNSRSEMNVSTLELGDSALYLCASSLYRTSGYNEQFFGPGTRLTVL.

The CDR3 DNA reads as TGTGCCAGCAGTTACTCGACCGGGAGGGGAGATACGCAGTATTTT. Protein sequence: CASSYSTGRGDTQYF. V and J are TRBV6-5 and TRBJ2-3, with 8 bases identical to TRBD2. This CDR3 is built from 15 residues. V dropped 0 bases and J dropped 5; count of bases not matched to a gene: 4. Looked up from germline, CDR1 is MNHEY and CDR2 is SVGAGI.

This clonotype has more than one count but fewer than ten. The V and J genes are TRBV5-1 and TRBJ2-2; 9 bases match TRBD1. The ends lost 1 base at V and 1 base at J; junction bases unmatched: 2. The CDR3 has 16 residues. Germline CDR1 and CDR2: SGHRS and YFSETQ. Here the CDR3 reads CASSLTDRGNTGELFF. CDR3 coding DNA: TGCGCCAGCAGCTTGACGGACAGGGGGAACACCGGGGAGCTGTTTTTT. Complete variable domain (other parts from reference TRBV5-1 and TRBJ2-2): KAGVTQTPRYLIKTRGQQVTLSCSPISGHRSVSWYQQTPGQGLQFLFEYFSETQRNKGNFPGRFSGRQFSNSRSEMNVSTLELGDSALYLCASSLTDRGNTGELFFGEGSRLTVL.

The chain uses TRBV12-3 or TRBV12-4 and TRBJ2-4, with D possibly TRBD1 on 7 matching bases. V was trimmed by 7 bases and J by 6 bases, leaving 19 bases between them. This CDR3 region has 15 residues. CDR3 coding DNA: TGTGCCAGCACAGGGGGTGGAGGGGTTTCAAACATTCAGTACTTC. Its protein is CASTGGGGVSNIQYF.

This sequence joins TRBV20-1 and TRBJ1-5; D remains ambiguous. CDR1 and CDR2 (germline): DFQATT, SNEGSKA (reference sequence). The CDR3 runs 12 residues. With 3 bases removed from V and 3 bases from J, the gap between germline ends came to 6 bases. CDR3 region: CSASNPNQPQHF. CDR3 DNA sequence: TGCAGTGCTAGTAACCCCAATCAGCCCCAGCATTTT.

The sample holds many counts of this clonotype. The rearrangement uses TRBV10-3 and TRBJ2-2; TRBD1 agrees at 7 bases. The length of the CDR3 is 16 residues. After removal of 4 bases from V and 1 base from J, the junction contained 6 bases not matched to a gene. Looked up from germline, CDR1 is ENHRY and CDR2 is SYGVKD. The chain's CDR3 is CAISGPGQMNTGELFF. CDR3 coding DNA: TGTGCCATCAGTGGTCCGGGACAGATGAACACCGGGGAGCTGTTTTTT.

This clonotype has only a few counts. The V and J genes are TRBV29-1 and TRBJ2-7, with 9 nucleotides matching TRBD1. The ends lost 6 bases at V and 5 bases at J; junction bases unmatched: 11. The CDR3 totals 14 residues. The germline CDR1 and CDR2 sequences are SQVTM and ANQGSEA. CDR3 coding DNA: TGCAGCGTGGGGTTGGGGACAGGGAAACACGAGCAGTACTTC. Residues: CSVGLGTGKHEQYF.

The chain is built from TRBV12-3 or TRBV12-4 and TRBJ2-1; possible D gene TRBD1, 6 bases. V shed 5 bases and J shed 9 bases, with 14 bases lying between them. The CDR3 loop spans 13 amino acids. The CDR3 is CASSHGQRSEQFF. As DNA, the CDR3 is TGTGCCAGCAGTCATGGACAGAGATCTGAGCAGTTCTTC.

The chain carries TRBV7-9 and TRBJ2-1; D is perhaps TRBD1 (5 bases). CDR3 length: 15 amino acids. The germline V and J ends were trimmed by 5 bases and 3 bases, with 14 bases remaining between them. From germline, CDR1 is SEHNR and CDR2 FQNEAQ (reference sequence). The CDR3 is CASSLQAGVYNEQFF. The CDR3 DNA reads TGTGCCAGCAGCCTACAGGCCGGAGTCTACAATGAGCAGTTCTTC.

This clonotype has a handful of counts. The chain's CDR3 is CASSIKNRQRWNTGELFF. DNA of the CDR3: TGTGCCAGCAGCATTAAAAATAGACAGCGGTGGAACACCGGGGAGCTGTTTTTT. This chain uses TRBV7-8 with TRBJ2-2, with D perhaps matching TRBD1 or TRBD2 (5 bases each). Trimming stripped 5 bases from V and 1 base from J, with 20 bases between. Germline CDR1 and CDR2: SGHVS and FQNEAQ. The CDR3 has 18 amino acids.

The chain is built from TRBV20-1 and TRBJ2-3; possibly TRBD2 for D (6 bases). This CDR3 is built from 14 residues. Between the trimmed V and J ends, which lost 3 bases and 4 bases, there was a span of 14 bases. Germline V CDR1 and CDR2: DFQATT, SNEGSKA (reference sequence). CDR3 bases: TGCAGTGCTAGGGGGCCGGCTAGCGCAGATACGCAGTATTTT. It translates to CSARGPASADTQYF.

The table lists this clonotype with many counts. The gene calls are TRBV27 and TRBJ2-3, with 10 bases matching TRBD2. The CDR3 has 12 amino acids. From germline, CDR1 is MNHEY and CDR2 SMNVEV (reference sequence). Trimming removed 8 bases from V and 9 bases from J; junction bases left unmatched: 5. CDR3 sequence: CASVSGGVTQYF. For the CDR3, the DNA is TGTGCCAGCGTAAGCGGGGGGGTCACGCAGTATTTT.

There are a few counts of this clonotype. This chain uses TRBV24-1 with TRBJ2-2; no definite D call. Germline CDR1 and CDR2: KGHDR and SFDVKD. V lost 4 bases and J 1 base, leaving 3 bases between the germline ends. The CDR3 covers 13 residues. The CDR3 sequence: CATSEWNTGELFF. The CDR3, as DNA: TGTGCCACCAGTGAATGGAACACCGGGGAGCTGTTTTTT.

The CDR3 DNA reads TGTGCCAGCAGTTCCATACCGAGACTAGCGGGATCTTCCATCACAGATACGCAGTATTTT. It codes for CASSSIPRLAGSSITDTQYF. The chain employs TRBV28 and TRBJ2-3; 11 bases line up with TRBD2. J was trimmed by 2 bases and V by 4 bases; bases with no gene match: 17. Germline-derived CDR1 and CDR2 are MDHEN and SYDVKM. CDR3 length: 20 residues.

In this sample, this clonotype turned up many times. The gene calls are TRBV14 and TRBJ2-1; no reliable D call. V lost 1 base and J lost 4, with 5 bases in between. Germline CDR1 reads SGHDN; CDR2 reads FVKESK. The CDR3 consists of 13 residues. CDR3 in amino acids: CASSQGQYNEQFF. The DNA of the CDR3 is TGTGCCAGCAGCCAAGGGCAGTACAATGAGCAGTTCTTC.

This clonotype was found a few times. The chain couples TRBV9 to TRBJ2-2; TRBD2 aligns across 11 bases. Germline CDR1 and CDR2: SGDLS and YYNGEE. The CDR3 spans 16 residues. V dropped 3 bases and J dropped 4; count of bases not matched to a gene: 5. The CDR3 coding sequence is TGTGCCAGCAGCGATTTAGCGGGAGGGCCCACCGGGGAGCTGTTTTTT. Its protein product is CASSDLAGGPTGELFF. Drawing the rest from reference TRBV9 and TRBJ2-2, the complete variable domain is DSGVTQTPKHLITATGQRVTLRCSPRSGDLSVYWYQQSLDQGLQFLIQYYNGEERAKGNILERFSAQQFPDLHSELNLSSLELGDSALYFCASSDLAGGPTGELFFGEGSRLTVL.

V is TRBV9 and J is TRBJ2-1; TRBD2 matches at 7 bases. Unmatched junction bases numbered 8, after V lost 0 bases and J lost 5 bases. CDR1 SGDLS and CDR2 YYNGEE come from the germline V gene. This CDR3 has 16 amino acids. The CDR3 loop is CASSVVPAGLHNEQFF. CDR3 nucleotide sequence: TGTGCCAGCAGCGTAGTTCCAGCGGGACTTCACAATGAGCAGTTCTTC.

This clonotype was detected ten times or more. The V call is TRBV12-3 or TRBV12-4, the J call TRBJ2-7; D gene unclear. This CDR3 is built from 15 residues. Between the trimmed V and J ends, which lost 2 bases and 2 bases, there was a span of 13 bases. CDR3 protein: CASSLRSVLPYEQYF. The CDR3 DNA reads TGTGCCAGCAGTTTAAGGTCGGTCCTCCCCTACGAGCAGTACTTC.

The rearrangement joins TRBV20-1 to TRBJ2-2, with 7 bases matching TRBD1. The CDR3 extends over 16 amino acids. Per germline, CDR1 DFQATT and CDR2 SNEGSKA (reference sequence). CDR3 nucleotides: TGCTGCGCTAGAGATGAGAGACAGGGTTCCACCGGGGAGCTGTTTTTT. It is translated as CCARDERQGSTGELFF.

This clonotype was observed a few times. The chain uses TRBV7-8 and TRBJ2-1; TRBD2 agrees at 14 bases. This CDR3 region has 15 residues. Germline V gives CDR1 SGHVS, CDR2 FQNEAQ. Trimming took 3 bases from V and 9 from J; bases not matched to a gene: 4. The CDR3 is CASSFLGLAGVEQFF. CDR3 bases: TGTGCCAGCAGCTTCCTGGGACTAGCGGGAGTTGAGCAGTTCTTC. Full variable domain (missing parts from reference TRBV7-8 and TRBJ2-1): GAGVSQSPRYKVAKRGQDVALRCDPISGHVSLFWYQQALGQGPEFLTYFQNEAQLDKSGLPSDRFFAERPEGSVSTLKIQRTQQEDSAVYLCASSFLGLAGVEQFFGPGTRLTVL.

This clonotype was recorded many times. This chain connects TRBV20-1 to TRBJ2-7; 7 bases align to TRBD2. With V trimmed by 0 bases and J by 3 bases, 8 bases remained unmatched. The CDR3 is 15 amino acids. Germline V CDR1 and CDR2: DFQATT, SNEGSKA (reference sequence). CDR3 sequence reads: CSARDQTREIYEQYF. CDR3 nucleotides: TGCAGTGCTAGAGACCAAACGCGGGAGATCTACGAGCAGTACTTC.

The J gene is TRBJ2-7, the V gene TRBV20-1; TRBD2 is a possible D gene (7 bases). The V gene's germline CDR1 is DFQATT and CDR2 SNEGSKA (reference sequence). The CDR3 contains 13 residues. The CDR3 region has the DNA TGCAGCGCTGACGGCGGGGGCCCCTACGAGCAGTACTTC. Protein sequence: CSADGGGPYEQYF.

V and J are TRBV7-2 and TRBJ1-1, with D maybe TRBD1 (5 bases). The CDR3 covers 15 residues. The ends were cut back, 0 bases at V and 5 bases at J, with 13 bases in the middle. Germline V gene data show CDR1 as SGHTA and CDR2 as FQGNSA. CDR3 sequence (DNA): TGTGCCAGCAGCTTAGCCGGGGGGGGAAGGACTGAAGCTTTCTTT. Its protein product is CASSLAGGGRTEAFF.

The gene calls are TRBV6-1 and TRBJ2-3; D gene ambiguous. Trimming cost V 6 bases and J 0 bases, with 10 bases left between them. Germline-derived CDR1 and CDR2 are MNHNS and SASEGT. The CDR3 runs 14 residues. This CDR3 reads CASRRLGSTDTQYF. The CDR3 nucleotides are TGTGCCAGCAGGCGCCTAGGAAGCACAGATACGCAGTATTTT.

V gene TRBV5-1 combines with J gene TRBJ2-7; TRBD1 or TRBD2 may be the D gene (6 bases each). The CDR3 loop spans 13 amino acids. The V end lost 4 bases, the J end lost 12 bases, and 20 bases lay between the germline ends. Germline V gene lookup returns CDR1 SGHRS and CDR2 YFSETQ. CDR3 region: CASSLVQRGDMYF. CDR3 DNA: TGCGCCAGCAGCCTCGTTCAGAGGGGGGATATGTACTTC.

In DNA, the CDR3 is TGCAGTGCAGGAAGGGAGACCTACGAGCAGTACTTC. This sequence encodes CSAGRETYEQYF. This sequence joins TRBV20-1 and TRBJ2-7; a weak D match, TRBD2 (5 bases). Trimming left V 6 bases short and J 2 bases short, with 11 bases between. The CDR3 has 12 amino acids. Germline loops: CDR1 DFQATT, CDR2 SNEGSKA (reference sequence).

This clonotype was counted ten times or more. This sequence joins TRBV5-1 and TRBJ1-1; D is ambiguous. The CDR3 runs to 12 residues. Germline V lookup: CDR1 SGHRS, CDR2 YFSETQ. Between the trimmed V and J ends, which lost 0 bases and 11 bases, there was a span of 11 bases. The CDR3 region is CASSLDNLAAFF. Here the CDR3 DNA reads TGCGCCAGCAGCTTGGATAACTTAGCGGCTTTCTTT. Full variable domain (rest looked up from reference TRBV5-1 and TRBJ1-1): KAGVTQTPRYLIKTRGQQVTLSCSPISGHRSVSWYQQTPGQGLQFLFEYFSETQRNKGNFPGRFSGRQFSNSRSEMNVSTLELGDSALYLCASSLDNLAAFFGQGTRLTVV.

Only a few counts were recorded for this clonotype. The chain has TRBV6-1 and TRBJ2-1, with 11 bases fitting TRBD2. Germline loops: CDR1 MNHNS, CDR2 SASEGT. CDR3 size: 16 residues. V gave up 8 bases and J gave up 4 bases; unmatched junction bases: 10. The DNA for the CDR3 is TGTGCCAGCCGACTAGCGGGAATTGGGGCTTACAATGAGCAGTTCTTC. Protein sequence: CASRLAGIGAYNEQFF.

This clonotype was seen a handful of times. The chain uses TRBV11-2 and TRBJ1-3; unclear D gene. V gave up 2 bases and J gave up 9 bases, with 17 bases separating them. The CDR3 is made up of 15 amino acids. Germline V gives CDR1 SGHAT, CDR2 FQNNGV. CDR3 loop: CASSLTFTGSVTIYF. The CDR3 nucleotides are TGTGCCAGCAGCTTAACCTTTACCGGCTCTGTCACCATATATTTT.

In this sample, this clonotype turned up a few times. The chain joins TRBV2 to TRBJ2-3; the match to TRBD1 covers 7 bases. The CDR3 loop spans 12 amino acids. The V gene's germline CDR1 is SNHLY and CDR2 FYNNEI. J gave up 7 bases and V 6 bases, and 4 bases lay outside the gene matches. The CDR3: CASRDRENTQYF. CDR3 sequence (DNA): TGTGCCAGCAGAGACAGGGAGAATACGCAGTATTTT.

This rearrangement joins TRBV5-1 to TRBJ2-3, with D unresolved. The CDR3 covers 14 residues. Between the trimmed V and J ends, which lost 4 bases and 0 bases, there was a span of 9 bases. Germline CDR1 reads SGHRS; CDR2 reads YFSETQ. This CDR3 reads CASSADSSTDTQYF. CDR3 nucleotide sequence: TGCGCCAGCAGCGCGGATTCTAGCACAGATACGCAGTATTTT.